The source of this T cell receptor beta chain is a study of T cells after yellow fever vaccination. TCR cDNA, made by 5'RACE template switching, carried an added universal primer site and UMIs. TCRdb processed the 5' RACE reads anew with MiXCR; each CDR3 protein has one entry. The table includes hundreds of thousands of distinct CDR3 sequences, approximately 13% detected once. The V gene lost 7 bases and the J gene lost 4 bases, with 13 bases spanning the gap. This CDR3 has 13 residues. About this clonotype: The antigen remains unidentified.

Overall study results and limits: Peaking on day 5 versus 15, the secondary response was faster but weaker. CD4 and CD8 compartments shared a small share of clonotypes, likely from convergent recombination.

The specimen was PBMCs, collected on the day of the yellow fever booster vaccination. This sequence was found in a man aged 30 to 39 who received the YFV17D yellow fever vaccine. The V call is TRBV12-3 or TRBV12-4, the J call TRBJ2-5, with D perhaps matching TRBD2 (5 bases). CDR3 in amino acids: CASTKRSGETQYF. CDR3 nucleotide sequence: TGTGCCAGCACCAAACGCAGCGGAGAGACCCAGTACTTC.